Following are 8 T cell receptor beta chains from one sample sequenced in a study of regulatory T cells in long-lasting Graves disease. Library construction for TCR beta used iRepertoire HTBI primers and Arm-PCR of CDR3 regions. Using its own MiXCR run on the multiplex PCR reads, TCRdb lists one record per CDR3 protein. Among a few hundred thousand distinct CDR3 sequences listed, more than 15% were seen once. The time point was: newly diagnosed GD, antithyroid drugs for less than 3 months. PBMC-extracted RNA yielded the TCR library. These data were likewise used in another study, on T cells in Graves' hyperthyroidism and ophthalmopathy.

This sample comprised peripheral blood mononuclear cells (PBMCs), obtained at new diagnosis, from a patient treated with antithyroid drugs. The receptors here all came from a woman aged 25-40 years with Graves disease.

For this clonotype: Since a far larger clone is one base different, this is likely a read error. The V call is TRBV13, the J call TRBJ2-7, with TRBD1 identical over 7 bases. The J call may be faulty, since TRBJ2-1 better matches the DNA end. Germline CDR1 is PRHDT and CDR2 is FYEKMQ (reference sequence). The CDR3 sequence is 13 residues long. As DNA, the CDR3 is TGTGCCAGCAGCCCACCCTGGACAGGAGAGCAGTTCTTC. This translates into CASSPPWTGEQFF.

This clonotype was detected only a few times. Given a much more abundant clone one base away, this may be a read error. This chain uses TRBV2 with TRBJ2-3, with D uncertain. V shed 4 bases and J shed 13 bases, with 12 bases lying between them. Germline loops: CDR1 SNHLY, CDR2 FYNNEI. This CDR3 region has 11 residues. CDR3 in amino acids: CASSAAAHEYF. CDR3 sequence (DNA): TGTGCCAGCAGTGCTGCGGCCCACGAGTATTTT.

There are a few counts of this clonotype. The chain couples TRBV24-1 to TRBJ2-2; tentatively, D is TRBD1 (6 bases). The CDR3 contains 12 residues. V lost 7 bases to trimming and J lost 4 bases, with 6 bases between them. CDR1 and CDR2 (germline): KGHDR, SFDVKD. CDR3 amino acids: CATRDSTGELFF. In DNA, the CDR3 is TGTGCCACCAGGGACAGCACCGGGGAGCTGTTTTTT.

The sample holds a few counts of this clonotype. This chain links TRBV5-4 with TRBJ1-4, with 11 bases fitting TRBD1. J lost 7 bases, V lost 5 bases, and 4 bases had no gene match. CDR1 and CDR2 from the germline V gene are SGHNT and YYREEE (reference sequence). The CDR3 consists of 14 residues. CDR3 in amino acids: CASREDRGPEKLFF. The CDR3 DNA reads TGTGCCAGCAGGGAGGACAGGGGGCCTGAAAAACTGTTTTTT.

This clonotype was seen ten or more times. The chain joins TRBV5-1 to TRBJ1-2; no reliable D call. Trimming cost V 0 bases and J 3 bases, with 6 bases left between them. The germline CDR1 and CDR2 sequences are SGHRS and YFSETQ. The CDR3 runs to 13 residues. The CDR3 reads CASSLERDYGYTF. CDR3 bases: TGCGCCAGCAGCTTGGAAAGGGACTATGGCTACACCTTC.

Comments on this clonotype: At one of its ends the junction is not consistent with the germline gene, which may arise from a read error. The chain links TRBV19 to TRBJ1-5; D uncertain. There are 14 residues in the CDR3. Germline CDR1 LNHDA, CDR2 SQIVND (reference sequence). The DNA of the CDR3 is TGTGCCAGTAGTATTGGAGGGTATGGTCAGCCCCGGCATTTT. Protein sequence: CASSIGGYGQPRHF.

This clonotype has ten or more counts. The chain carries TRBV2 and TRBJ1-1, with TRBD1 identical over 10 bases. CDR3 length: 14 residues. Germline assignment: CDR1 SNHLY and CDR2 FYNNEI. The ends lost 6 bases at V and 0 bases at J; junction bases unmatched: 1. In DNA, the CDR3 is TGTGCCAGCAGAGGACAGGGGGTGAACACTGAAGCTTTCTTT. This encodes CASRGQGVNTEAFF.

This clonotype occurred many times. The chain is built from TRBV20-1 and TRBJ1-1; D is unclear. V was clipped by 6 bases and J by 8 bases, with 10 bases between them. The CDR3 runs to 10 residues. Germline V lookup: CDR1 DFQATT, CDR2 SNEGSKA (reference sequence). CDR3 amino acids: CSARQEEAFF. CDR3 coding DNA: TGCAGTGCAAGGCAAGAGGAAGCTTTCTTT.